The rows below give T cell receptor beta chains drawn from one sample of a study of T cells of healthy individuals. TCRdb processed the 5' RACE reads anew with MiXCR; each CDR3 protein has one entry. The repertoire holds around 80,000 distinct CDR3 sequences, approximately 5.4% seen once, with roughly 7.5% in the top ten. These receptors came from a female donor in good health. CDR3s include the opening cysteine and the closing phenylalanine or tryptophan. A D gene is named only where the DNA matches it firmly. Expanded clones are given a class, and other clones once, few, many or no size at all.

CASSSPRQGPSTDTQYF | TGTGCCAGCAGTTCCCCCCGCCAGGGGCCTAGCACAGATACGCAGTATTTT | NA | TRBV28 | many | TRBJ2-3
CASRADRSGVNTEAFF | TGTGCCAGCAGAGCCGACAGGTCAGGAGTGAACACTGAAGCTTTCTTT | NA | TRBV6-1 | NA | TRBJ1-1
CASSLTGTQETQYF | TGTGCCAGCAGCCTGACAGGGACCCAAGAGACCCAGTACTTC | TRBD1 | TRBV7-3 | many | TRBJ2-5
CASSSGRGYIQPQHF | TGTGCCAGCAGCTCGGGCAGGGGCTACATTCAGCCCCAGCATTTT | NA | TRBV5-6 | many | TRBJ1-5
CSVSGTGTLNTEAFF | TGCAGCGTTAGTGGGACCGGGACCCTGAACACTGAAGCTTTCTTT | NA | TRBV29-1 | many | TRBJ1-1
CASSLTSGSPHEQYF | TGCGCCAGCAGCTTAACTAGCGGGAGTCCCCACGAGCAGTACTTC | TRBD2 | TRBV5-1 | many | TRBJ2-7
CATSDPGAGGLKYNEQFF | TGTGCCACCAGTGATCCGGGGGCAGGGGGCTTAAAATACAATGAGCAGTTCTTC | TRBD1 | TRBV24-1 | many | TRBJ2-1
CASSLVTGGSEAFF | TGTGCCAGCAGCTTAGTCACAGGGGGCTCTGAAGCTTTCTTT | TRBD1 | TRBV7-2 | few | TRBJ1-1
CASSYGQPGPVAGYGYTF | TGTGCCAGCAGTTACGGGCAGCCAGGTCCTGTGGCGGGGTATGGCTACACCTTC | NA | TRBV6-5 | NA | TRBJ1-2
CASSSRVAAKNIQYF | TGTGCCAGCAGCAGCAGAGTCGCGGCCAAAAACATTCAGTACTTC | NA | TRBV7-2 | many | TRBJ2-4
CASSSPLGLAGGVETQYF | TGTGCCAGCAGTTCCCCCTTGGGACTAGCGGGAGGGGTGGAGACCCAGTACTTC | TRBD2 | TRBV12-3/TRBV12-4 | many | TRBJ2-5
CASSQVGGPPEAFF | TGTGCCAGCAGCCAAGTAGGGGGACCACCTGAAGCTTTCTTT | NA | TRBV3-1 | NA | TRBJ1-1
CASSLLAGKSGEQFF | TGTGCCAGCAGCCTACTAGCGGGAAAATCCGGTGAGCAGTTCTTC | TRBD2 | TRBV3-1 | many | TRBJ2-1
CASSLSWDTQYF | TGTGCCAGCAGCTTATCGTGGGATACGCAGTATTTT | NA | TRBV11-2 | many | TRBJ2-3
CASSPEAGGLTDTQYF | TGTGCCAGCAGCCCCGAAGCGGGAGGGCTAACAGATACGCAGTATTTT | TRBD2 | TRBV9 | many | TRBJ2-3
CASSPWTSGADTQYF | TGTGCCAGCAGTCCCTGGACTAGTGGGGCAGATACGCAGTATTTT | TRBD2 | TRBV27 | NA | TRBJ2-3
CASSLGQGSANTEAFF | TGCGCCAGCAGCTTGGGACAGGGGAGCGCGAACACTGAAGCTTTCTTT | TRBD1 | TRBV5-1 | many | TRBJ1-1
CSVGSRVHEQYF | TGCAGCGTTGGTTCCCGGGTCCACGAGCAGTACTTC | NA | TRBV29-1 | many | TRBJ2-7
CASSPSEGRSYNEQFF | TGCGCCAGCAGTCCCTCGGAGGGCCGGTCCTACAATGAGCAGTTCTTC | NA | TRBV5-1 | many | TRBJ2-1
CASSQEASGPYNEQFF | TGTGCCAGCAGCCAAGAAGCTAGCGGGCCTTACAATGAGCAGTTCTTC | TRBD2 | TRBV4-2 | many | TRBJ2-1
CASSTRQGGSNYGYTF | TGTGCCAGCAGCACAAGACAGGGCGGTAGCAACTATGGCTACACCTTC | TRBD1 | TRBV7-8 | NA | TRBJ1-2
CASSLPGGAYEQYF | TGTGCCAGCAGTTTGCCGGGGGGCGCCTACGAGCAGTACTTC | NA | TRBV28 | many | TRBJ2-7
CASSGTGGGYGYTF | TGTGCCAGCAGCGGGACAGGGGGCGGCTATGGCTACACCTTC | TRBD1 | TRBV6-5 | few | TRBJ1-2
CSARALRDRGAEAFF | TGCAGTGCTAGAGCCCTCCGGGACAGGGGCGCTGAAGCTTTCTTT | TRBD1 | TRBV20-1 | many | TRBJ1-1
CASSLMVSGTEAFF | TGTGCCAGCAGTTTAATGGTATCGGGCACTGAAGCTTTCTTT | NA | TRBV12-3/TRBV12-4 | NA | TRBJ1-1
CSVLLAGPPHEQFF | TGCAGCGTTTTACTAGCGGGGCCCCCCCATGAGCAGTTCTTC | TRBD2 | TRBV29-1 | many | TRBJ2-1
CASRQGPYSNQPQHF | TGTGCCAGCAGACAGGGGCCATATAGCAATCAGCCCCAGCATTTT | TRBD1 | TRBV19 | NA | TRBJ1-5
CASSQVGPPVQYF | TGCGCCAGCAGCCAAGTGGGACCGCCCGTCCAGTACTTC | NA | TRBV4-1 | many | TRBJ2-5
CASSLPSLQETQYF | TGTGCCAGCAGTTTACCCTCTTTACAAGAGACCCAGTACTTC | NA | TRBV12-3/TRBV12-4 | few | TRBJ2-5
CASSAVGQDEKLFF | TGTGCCAGCAGCGCTGTTGGACAGGATGAAAAACTGTTTTTT | TRBD1 | TRBV13 | few | TRBJ1-4
CASSLTGQGRAQYF | TGTGCCAGCAGCTTGACCGGACAGGGGCGGGCCCAGTACTTC | TRBD1 | TRBV5-4 | few | TRBJ2-5
CASSYVGLASNEQFF | TGTGCCAGCAGTTACGTCGGGTTAGCGAGCAATGAGCAGTTCTTC | NA | TRBV6-2/TRBV6-3 | many | TRBJ2-1
CASSLYGTTSGANVLTF | TGTGCCAGCAGCTTATATGGGACTACCTCTGGGGCCAACGTCCTGACTTTC | TRBD2 | TRBV7-3 | few | TRBJ2-6
CASSVDGGAYNEQFF | TGTGCCAGCAGCGTAGACGGGGGGGCCTACAATGAGCAGTTCTTC | TRBD2 | TRBV9 | many | TRBJ2-1
CASSQGGPGSPYGYTF | TGTGCCAGCAGCCAAGGGGGGCCAGGAAGCCCCTATGGCTACACCTTC | NA | TRBV3-1 | NA | TRBJ1-2
CASSWAGGRADTQYF | TGTGCCAGCAGTTGGGCGGGCGGGAGAGCAGATACGCAGTATTTT | TRBD2 | TRBV12-3/TRBV12-4 | many | TRBJ2-3
CSVTDRGKGETQYF | TGCAGCGTTACCGACAGGGGGAAGGGAGAGACCCAGTACTTC | TRBD1 | TRBV29-1 | NA | TRBJ2-5
CASSSPAGRPYEQYF | TGTGCCAGCAGCTCCCCCGCAGGGAGACCCTACGAGCAGTACTTC | NA | TRBV7-9 | many | TRBJ2-7
CASSAGGVKNEQYF | TGTGCCAGCAGCGCAGGGGGAGTGAAAAACGAGCAGTACTTC | TRBD1 | TRBV5-4 | few | TRBJ2-7
CASSDRGLTEAFF | TGTGCCAGCAGTGATAGGGGTCTCACTGAAGCTTTCTTT | NA | TRBV6-1 | many | TRBJ1-1
CASSLGAGGSYEQYF | TGTGCCAGCAGTTTAGGAGCGGGAGGCTCCTACGAGCAGTACTTC | TRBD2 | TRBV28 | NA | TRBJ2-7
CASSLALAGATRQFF | TGTGCCAGCAGCTTAGCACTAGCGGGAGCCACCCGGCAGTTCTTC | TRBD2 | TRBV13 | NA | TRBJ2-1
CASSVVGTGIYGYTF | TGTGCCAGCAGCGTAGTTGGGACAGGGATCTATGGCTACACCTTC | TRBD1 | TRBV9 | many | TRBJ1-2
CSVLHQGQGGAQHF | TGCAGCGTATTACATCAAGGACAGGGGGGAGCCCAGCATTTT | TRBD1 | TRBV29-1 | many | TRBJ1-5
CASRGQLNTEAFF | TGTGCCAGCAGGGGACAGCTGAACACTGAAGCTTTCTTT | TRBD1 | TRBV4-2 | many | TRBJ1-1